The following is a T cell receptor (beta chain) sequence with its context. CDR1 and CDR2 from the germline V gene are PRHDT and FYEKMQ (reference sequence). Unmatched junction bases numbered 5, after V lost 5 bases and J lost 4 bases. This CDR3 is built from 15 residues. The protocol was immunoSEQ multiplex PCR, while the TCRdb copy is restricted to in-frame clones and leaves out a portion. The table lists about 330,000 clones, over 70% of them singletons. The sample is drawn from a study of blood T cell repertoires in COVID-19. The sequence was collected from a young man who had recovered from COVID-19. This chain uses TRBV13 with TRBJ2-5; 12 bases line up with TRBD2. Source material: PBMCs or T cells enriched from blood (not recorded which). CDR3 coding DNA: TGTGCCAGCAGCCCCGGACTAGCGGGGCGAGAGACCCAGTACTTC. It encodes CASSPGLAGRETQYF. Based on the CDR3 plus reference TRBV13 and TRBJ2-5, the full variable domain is AAGVIQSPRHLIKEKRETATLKCYPIPRHDTVYWYQQGPGQDPQFLISFYEKMQSDKGSIPDRFSAQQFSDYHSELNMSSLELGDSALYFCASSPGLAGRETQYFGPGTRLLVL.